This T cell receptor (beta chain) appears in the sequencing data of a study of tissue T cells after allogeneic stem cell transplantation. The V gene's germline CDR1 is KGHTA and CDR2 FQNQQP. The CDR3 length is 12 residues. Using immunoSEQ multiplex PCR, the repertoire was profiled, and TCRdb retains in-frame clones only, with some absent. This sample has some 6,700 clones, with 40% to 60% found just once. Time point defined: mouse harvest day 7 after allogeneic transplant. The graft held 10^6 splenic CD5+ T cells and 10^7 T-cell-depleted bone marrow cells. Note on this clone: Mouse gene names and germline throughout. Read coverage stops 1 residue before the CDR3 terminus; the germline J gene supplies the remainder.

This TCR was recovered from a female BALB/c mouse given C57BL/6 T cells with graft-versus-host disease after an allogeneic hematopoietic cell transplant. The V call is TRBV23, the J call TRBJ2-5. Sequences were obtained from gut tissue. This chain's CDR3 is CSSSQIQDTQYF. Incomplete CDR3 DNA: TGCTCCAGCAGTCAAATACAAGACACCCAGTAC.